The next 10 T cell receptor beta chains were all read from a single sample in a study of blood T cells in healthy people across ages. Primers used in a second PCR of roughly 6 to 11 cycles were a sample-barcoded 5' primer and a J-beta primer mix. One entry per CDR3 protein results from TCRdb running MiXCR on the 5' RACE reads. The top ten clones hold about 22% of a sample with about 580,000 distinct CDR3 sequences, under 55% of them seen once. The sequencing input was blood. The receptor source for this set is a man older than 75 in good health.

This clonotype was seen a handful of times. The chain joins TRBV20-1 to TRBJ2-4; no reliable D call. The germline V gene has CDR1 DFQATT and CDR2 SNEGSKA (reference sequence). CDR3 size: 13 residues. The V and J ends lost 3 bases and 0 bases respectively, with 6 bases between them. Here the CDR3 DNA reads TGCAGTGCTAGCGGTCTAGCCAAAAACATTCAGTACTTC. Its protein product is CSASGLAKNIQYF.

By sample fraction, this clonotype is medium-sized. Written as DNA, the CDR3 is TGTGCCAGCAGCTCTGGGGAGAGGGACGACACCTTC. Translated: CASSSGERDDTF. The chain couples TRBV5-5 to TRBJ1-2; D might be TRBD1 (5 bases). Trimming removed 3 bases from V and 12 bases from J, with 15 bases in between. CDR1 is SGHKS, CDR2 YYEKEE, per germline (reference sequence). The CDR3 is 12 amino acids.

This clonotype was seen just once. Being one base from a much bigger clone, this may be a read error. This rearrangement joins TRBV6-6 to TRBJ2-7, with D possibly called TRBD1 or TRBD2 (5 bases each). Germline V gene data show CDR1 as MNHNY and CDR2 as SVGAGI (reference sequence). This CDR3 is built from 13 residues. As DNA, the CDR3 is TGTGCCAGCAGTGACTCGGGGCGTTACGAGCAGTACTTC. Encoded protein: CASSDSGRYEQYF.

The chain couples TRBV20-1 to TRBJ1-1; no clear D. CDR1 is DFQATT and CDR2 is SNEGSKA in the germline V gene (reference sequence). Trimming pared 5 bases from V and 3 bases from J, leaving 7 bases between. This CDR3 contains 11 residues. The CDR3 loop is CSAESHTEAFF. The CDR3 bases are TGCAGTGCTGAATCCCACACTGAAGCTTTCTTT.

The J gene is TRBJ2-6, the V gene TRBV9; 8 bases are a match to TRBD2. CDR1 is SGDLS and CDR2 is YYNGEE in the germline V gene. The CDR3 runs 15 residues. V was pared by 2 bases and J by 2 bases, with 0 bases of the junction left unmatched. The CDR3 is CASSVREAGANVLTF. CDR3 nucleotides: TGTGCCAGCAGCGTGCGGGAGGCTGGGGCCAACGTCCTGACTTTC. The full variable domain, completed using reference TRBV9 and TRBJ2-6, is DSGVTQTPKHLITATGQRVTLRCSPRSGDLSVYWYQQSLDQGLQFLIQYYNGEERAKGNILERFSAQQFPDLHSELNLSSLELGDSALYFCASSVREAGANVLTFGAGSRLTVL.

V and J are TRBV10-3 and TRBJ2-1; D is possibly TRBD1 or TRBD2 (6 bases each). V was shortened by 10 bases and J by 7 bases, with 11 bases between the two germline ends. CDR1 and CDR2 from the germline V gene are ENHRY and SYGVKD. This CDR3 is built from 11 residues. The CDR3 region is CATGAGNEQFF. The CDR3 DNA reads TGTGCCACGGGGGCCGGGAATGAGCAGTTCTTC.

The V call is TRBV4-3, the J call TRBJ1-1; D is unclear. Germline V CDR1 and CDR2: LGHNA, YSLEER. V shed 0 bases and J shed 6 bases, with 11 bases lying between them. The CDR3 is made up of 14 amino acids. CDR3 sequence reads: CASSQDWKGSEAFF. The CDR3 nucleotides read TGCGCCAGCAGCCAAGATTGGAAGGGATCTGAAGCTTTCTTT.

V is TRBV7-2 and J is TRBJ2-7, with 7 positions matching TRBD2. V was clipped by 1 base and J by 3 bases; unmatched bases: 6. The CDR3 consists of 15 residues. The germline V gene has CDR1 SGHTA and CDR2 FQGNSA. CDR3 DNA: TGTGCCAGCAGCTTAGTCGCGGGGGAGGACTACGAGCAGTACTTC. Amino acids: CASSLVAGEDYEQYF.

The chain uses TRBV7-2 and TRBJ2-3, with D perhaps TRBD2 (5 bases). The length of the CDR3 is 18 residues. Trimming cost V 5 bases and J 6 bases, with 27 bases left between them. The germline V gene encodes CDR1 SGHTA and CDR2 FQGNSA. CDR3 sequence reads: CASSPTSCRRAVTDTQYF. In DNA form, the CDR3 reads TGTGCCAGCAGCCCCACTTCTTGCCGGCGGGCCGTTACGGATACGCAGTATTTT.

The rearrangement uses TRBV12-3 or TRBV12-4 and TRBJ1-1; D call uncertain. CDR3 length: 14 amino acids. V lost 5 bases, J lost 3 bases, and 13 bases lay in between. The DNA for the CDR3 is TGTGCCAGCAGTCCCTTCAAGGGCCACACTGAAGCTTTCTTT. It yields the protein CASSPFKGHTEAFF.